Presented here are 3 T cell receptor beta chains from one specimen sequenced in a study of blood T cell repertoires in COVID-19. Measured with immunoSEQ multiplex PCR; TCRdb has only the in-frame clones, and not every one. This sample yields some 62,000 clones, of which around 80% are seen a single time; roughly 18% belongs to the top ten. What was sequenced was peripheral blood. The source of these receptors is a man aged 55 to 70 with acute or convalescent COVID-19.

The sample holds one count of this clone. Here the CDR3 reads CATSDPGQGPGANVLTF. The CDR3, as DNA: TGTGCCACCAGTGATCCTGGACAGGGCCCTGGGGCCAACGTCCTGACTTTC. V gene TRBV24-1 combines with J gene TRBJ2-6; TRBD1 agrees at 8 bases. Losses at the gene ends were 3 bases for V and 2 bases for J; bases not matched to a gene: 5. This CDR3 is 17 amino acids long. Germline values: CDR1 KGHDR, CDR2 SFDVKD.

This chain joins TRBV28 and TRBJ2-3; 11 bases line up with TRBD2. V lost 2 bases to trimming and J lost 3 bases; unmatched junction nucleotides: 19. The CDR3 is 21 amino acids. In germline, CDR1 is MDHEN, CDR2 SYDVKM. The CDR3 sequence: CASSLRWTAGLAENDTDTQYF. The DNA for the CDR3 is TGTGCCAGCAGTTTAAGGTGGACAGCGGGACTAGCGGAAAATGATACAGATACGCAGTATTTT.

By share of the sample, this clone is medium-sized. This chain links TRBV24-1 with TRBJ1-5, with 9 bases identical to TRBD1. The CDR3 consists of 17 residues. Trimming took 10 bases from V and 4 from J; bases not matched to a gene: 16. Germline loops: CDR1 KGHDR, CDR2 SFDVKD. The DNA of the CDR3 is TGTGCCACGCTGTGTGGGGGACAGGGCGCACTTAATCAGCCCCAGCATTTT. Protein product: CATLCGGQGALNQPQHF.